This T cell receptor beta chain was captured by sequencing in a study of blood T cells in healthy people across ages. Germline CDR1 reads DFQATT; CDR2 reads SNEGSKA (reference sequence). The CDR3 covers 14 residues. Trimming left V 3 bases short and J 1 base short, with 9 bases between. Study findings and constraints: Older individuals had lower TCR beta diversity per million T cells (the decline was roughly linear). Without sorted subsets, naive and antigen-experienced compartments could not be conclusively compared.

Samples had at least 7 million PBMCs isolated from them. Details on this clonotype: Its cognate antigen is unknown.

The use of a sample-barcoded 5' primer and a J-beta primer mix characterized a second PCR of about 7 to 12 cycles. A single record per CDR3 protein comes from TCRdb applying MiXCR to the 5' RACE reads. The profile shows about 1.4 million distinct CDR3 sequences, approximately 59% of them singletons. Sequencing was done on a sample of blood. The chain combines TRBV20-1 with TRBJ2-2; a possible D gene is TRBD2 (6 bases). The clonotype was recovered from a man younger than 35 in good health. The CDR3 is CSARRAGNTGELFF. The CDR3, as DNA: TGCAGTGCTAGGAGAGCGGGGAACACCGGGGAGCTGTTTTTT.